These 16 T cell receptor beta chains were sequenced from one sample in a study of blood T cell repertoires in COVID-19 (dated by TCRdb to the early 2020s). The method was the immunoSEQ multiplex PCR assay. TCRdb obtained this table from immuneACCESS and retained in-frame rearrangements with V and J assigned. These tables miss some clones; where compared with another copy, unresolved V genes account for less than half of the shortfall, and the remainder is unexplained. For this sample there are 65,000 to 90,000 clones; approximately 71% appear just once. The ten largest make up about 2.2% of the sample. Sequenced input: peripheral blood. The receptors shown here come from a man in his 70s with COVID-19, enrolled during active disease.

A few counts support this clone. The genes are TRBV19 and TRBJ2-3, with D possibly being TRBD1 (5 bases). Trimming removed 9 bases from V and 3 bases from J, with 13 bases in between. In germline, CDR1 is LNHDA, CDR2 SQIVND (reference sequence). This CDR3 region has 13 residues. The chain's CDR3 is CASRQTGTDTQYF. CDR3 coding DNA: TGTGCCAGCCGACAAACAGGAACAGATACGCAGTATTTT.

CDR3 residues: CSVRAGGNSDTQYF. The CDR3, as DNA: TGCAGCGTCCGCGCAGGGGGCAATTCAGATACGCAGTATTTT. V gene TRBV29-1 combines with J gene TRBJ2-3; TRBD1 matches at 8 bases. This CDR3 region has 14 residues. The V segment lost 6 bases and the J segment 4 bases; nucleotides outside the gene matches: 9. Germline V gene lookup returns CDR1 SQVTM and CDR2 ANQGSEA.

V gene TRBV7-2 combines with J gene TRBJ2-1; 11 bases line up with TRBD1. This CDR3 spans 14 amino acids. CDR1 SGHTA and CDR2 FQGNSA come from the germline V gene. V lost 4 bases to trimming and J lost 15 bases; unmatched junction nucleotides: 11. In DNA, the CDR3 is TGTGCCAGCAGCTATATCGGACAGGGGGCGTCGAGGTTCTTC. Its protein product is CASSYIGQGASRFF. The full variable domain, rest sourced from reference TRBV7-2 and TRBJ2-1, is GAGVSQSPSNKVTEKGKDVELRCDPISGHTALYWYRQSLGQGLEFLIYFQGNSAPDKSGLPSDRFSAERTGGSVSTLTIQRTQQEDSAVYLCASSYIGQGASRFFGPGTRLTVL.

This chain links TRBV6-5 with TRBJ1-2, with 9 bases that match TRBD1. J lost 7 bases, V lost 6 bases, and 6 bases had no gene match. Germline lookup yields CDR1 MNHEY and CDR2 SVGAGI. The CDR3 totals 13 residues. For the CDR3, the DNA is TGTGCCAGCAGCGTTTCACAGGGGGCTGGCTACACCTTC. Translation: CASSVSQGAGYTF.

This clone was observed a few times. The chain couples TRBV19 to TRBJ2-1, with 7 positions matching TRBD1. V lost 3 bases, J lost 16 bases, and 12 bases stayed unmatched. Germline values: CDR1 LNHDA, CDR2 SQIVND (reference sequence). CDR3 size: 13 residues. The CDR3 is CASSMSLGTATFF. The CDR3, as DNA: TGTGCCAGTAGTATGTCTTTGGGGACAGCCACTTTCTTC. The full variable domain, its missing parts supplied by reference TRBV19 and TRBJ2-1, is DGGITQSPKYLFRKEGQNVTLSCEQNLNHDAMYWYRQDPGQGLRLIYYSQIVNDFQKGDIAEGYSVSREKKESFPLTVTSAQKNPTAFYLCASSMSLGTATFFGPGTRLTVL.

V and J are TRBV10-3 and TRBJ2-3; 14 bases agree with TRBD2. Germline values: CDR1 ENHRY, CDR2 SYGVKD. Trimming at V came to 5 bases and at J to 5 bases, leaving 6 bases not matched to a gene. The CDR3 loop spans 16 amino acids. The CDR3, as DNA: TGTGCCATCAGTAACGGACTAGCGGGAGGAGGAGATACGCAGTATTTT. Encoded protein: CAISNGLAGGGDTQYF.

The chain joins TRBV4-1 to TRBJ2-3; TRBD2 matches at 10 bases. Germline CDR1 reads MGHRA; CDR2 reads YSYEKL. The CDR3 is 17 residues long. V shed 1 base, J shed 2 bases, and the junction held 6 bases outside the gene matches. The CDR3 sequence: CASSQGIAGGFTDTQYF. DNA for the CDR3: TGCGCCAGCAGCCAAGGAATAGCGGGAGGCTTCACAGATACGCAGTATTTT.

The rearrangement uses TRBV18 and TRBJ2-2; 7 bases match TRBD1. Trimming cost V 3 bases and J 5 bases; bases outside gene matches: 9. This CDR3 has 16 amino acids. The V gene's germline CDR1 is KGHSH and CDR2 LQKENI. The CDR3 nucleotides read TGTGCCAGCTCACCCCCCAGGACAGGTGTGACCGGGGAGCTGTTTTTT. Encoded protein: CASSPPRTGVTGELFF. Supplemented by reference TRBV18 and TRBJ2-2, the full variable domain reads NAGVMQNPRHLVRRRGQEARLRCSPMKGHSHVYWYRQLPEEGLKFMVYLQKENIIDESGMPKERFSAEFPKEGPSILRIQQVVRGDSAAYFCASSPPRTGVTGELFFGEGSRLTVL.

V is TRBV30 and J is TRBJ1-6; 8 nucleotides align to TRBD1. CDR3 length equals 14 residues. The junction had 4 bases not matched to a gene; V was cut back by 2 bases and J by 7 bases. CDR1 and CDR2 from the germline V gene are GTSNPN and SVGIG (reference sequence). The CDR3 nucleotides are TGTGCCTGGAGTCCACAGGGGGAAAATTCACCCCTCCACTTT. The encoded protein is CAWSPQGENSPLHF.

This clone showed up just once. This chain joins TRBV4-2 and TRBJ2-5; D not certain. The CDR3 runs to 15 residues. Germline CDR1 and CDR2: LGHNA and YNFKEQ. Trimming took 1 base from V and 6 from J, leaving 15 bases between them. This CDR3 reads CASSQGMTGGQTQYF. The DNA for the CDR3 is TGTGCCAGCAGCCAAGGGATGACCGGTGGGCAGACCCAGTACTTC.

The chain joins TRBV20-1 to TRBJ1-2; D unresolved. This CDR3 has 10 amino acids. Deletions cut 5 bases from V and 2 bases from J, with 3 bases between. Germline CDR1 reads DFQATT; CDR2 reads SNEGSKA (reference sequence). The CDR3 loop reads CSASNYGYTF. The CDR3 nucleotides are TGCAGTGCTTCAAACTATGGCTACACCTTC.

This sequence joins TRBV24-1 and TRBJ2-1; D uncertain. Per the germline V gene, CDR1 is KGHDR and CDR2 is SFDVKD. The CDR3 spans 15 residues. V gave up 3 bases and J gave up 5 bases, with 13 bases separating them. CDR3 amino acids: CATSDPALDDNEQFF. The CDR3 DNA follows: TGTGCCACCAGTGATCCAGCCCTAGACGACAATGAGCAGTTCTTC.

The rearrangement uses TRBV7-3 and TRBJ2-1, with 9 bases matching TRBD2. After removal of 5 bases from V and 6 bases from J, the junction contained 8 bases not matched to a gene. CDR1 and CDR2 (germline): SGHTA, FQGTGA. This CDR3 is 15 amino acids long. This CDR3 reads CASSLQWTSANEQFF. CDR3 DNA sequence: TGTGCCAGCAGCCTCCAGTGGACTAGCGCCAATGAGCAGTTCTTC.

The chain has TRBV14 and TRBJ1-3; D remains ambiguous. This CDR3 spans 12 amino acids. Germline V lookup: CDR1 SGHDN, CDR2 FVKESK. Deletions cut 5 bases from V and 1 base from J, with 3 bases between. The CDR3 is CASSASGNTIYF. For the CDR3, the DNA is TGTGCCAGCAGCGCGTCTGGAAACACCATATATTTT. The variable domain in full, with the rest retrieved from reference TRBV14 and TRBJ1-3, is EAGVTQFPSHSVIEKGQTVTLRCDPISGHDNLYWYRRVMGKEIKFLLHFVKESKQDESGMPNNRFLAERTGGTYSTLKVQPAELEDSGVYFCASSASGNTIYFGEGSWLTVV.

V gene TRBV28 combines with J gene TRBJ1-1; 9 bases match TRBD1. The CDR3 is made up of 15 amino acids. Germline V gene sequence: CDR1 MDHEN, CDR2 SYDVKM. Trimming took 3 bases from V and 5 from J; bases not matched to a gene: 7. CDR3 in DNA: TGTGCCAGCAGTTTCCTGGGACAGGGCGGGACTGAAGCTTTCTTT. It encodes CASSFLGQGGTEAFF.

V is TRBV4-2 and J is TRBJ2-1; a weak D match, TRBD1 (6 bases). The ends were cut back, 0 bases at V and 7 bases at J, with 10 bases in the middle. The CDR3 consists of 14 residues. In germline, CDR1 is LGHNA, CDR2 YNFKEQ. The DNA for the CDR3 is TGTGCCAGCAGCCAAGATCGGACAGCTAATGAGCAGTTCTTC. This translates into CASSQDRTANEQFF.